What follows are 26 T cell receptor beta chains derived from one specimen sequenced in a study of cytomegalovirus exposure and HLA in healthy donors. Method: immunoSEQ multiplex PCR; TCRdb's copy keeps in-frame clones and lacks some. Among 130,000 to 150,000 clones, just under 85% were seen once, and the ten largest hold almost 1.5%. The specimen was PBMCs. These receptors originate from a woman in her thirties in good health and CMV-seronegative.

This rearrangement joins TRBV7-8 to TRBJ1-4; D possibly corresponds to TRBD1 (6 bases). In germline, CDR1 is SGHVS, CDR2 FQNEAQ. V was trimmed by 5 bases and J by 5 bases, leaving 12 bases between them. The CDR3 covers 14 residues. Here the CDR3 reads CASSPWGQNEKLFF. CDR3 sequence (DNA): TGTGCCAGCAGCCCCTGGGGGCAAAATGAAAAACTGTTTTTT.

V is TRBV28 and J is TRBJ1-2; no definite D call. From germline, CDR1 is MDHEN and CDR2 SYDVKM. CDR3 length: 13 amino acids. V was trimmed by 5 bases and J by 5 bases, leaving 12 bases between them. The CDR3 sequence is CASSNPGYYGYTF. The CDR3 region has the DNA TGTGCCAGCAGTAACCCAGGATATTATGGCTACACCTTC.

The V gene is TRBV9, the J gene TRBJ2-3; D possibly corresponds to TRBD1 (6 bases). Germline CDR1 reads SGDLS; CDR2 reads YYNGEE. CDR3 length: 15 residues. Trimming took off 4 bases at V and 0 bases at J, with 12 bases between the two ends. CDR3 nucleotide sequence: TGTGCCAGCAGCTTACGGGACACTAGCACAGATACGCAGTATTTT. This gives the protein CASSLRDTSTDTQYF.

Comment on this clone: One end of the junction does not line up with germline, which may come from a read error. The chain carries TRBV7-7 and TRBJ2-1; 9 nucleotides match TRBD1. CDR1 and CDR2 from the germline V gene are SSHAT and FNYEAQ (reference sequence). The CDR3 runs to 15 residues. CDR3 region: CASSKTGTGYNEQFF. The CDR3 DNA follows: TGTGCTAGCAGCAAGACCGGGACAGGGTACAATGAGCAGTTCTTC.

The chain has TRBV21-1 and TRBJ2-3; the table's TRBD1 call for D was not verified on the DNA. TRBV21-1 is given as a pseudogene. The CDR3 consists of 16 residues. The CDR3 loop is CASSKGTVTSTDTQYF. For the CDR3, the DNA is TGTGCCAGCAGCAAAGGGACAGTGACTAGCACAGATACGCAGTATTTT.

V usage is TRBV9 and J usage is TRBJ2-1, with TRBD2 identical over 9 bases. Per germline, CDR1 SGDLS and CDR2 YYNGEE. CDR3 size: 16 residues. Trimming cost V 0 bases and J 6 bases; bases outside gene matches: 7. In DNA, the CDR3 is TGTGCCAGCAGCGTAGATATTTCTAGCGGGGCCAATGAGCAGTTCTTC. Amino acids: CASSVDISSGANEQFF. Combining the CDR3 with reference TRBV9 and TRBJ2-1 gives the whole variable domain DSGVTQTPKHLITATGQRVTLRCSPRSGDLSVYWYQQSLDQGLQFLIQYYNGEERAKGNILERFSAQQFPDLHSELNLSSLELGDSALYFCASSVDISSGANEQFFGPGTRLTVL.

Regarding this clone: At the DNA level, this CDR3 is encoded by other sequences in the same sample as well. V is TRBV11-1 and J is TRBJ1-1, with TRBD1 as a possible D gene (5 bases). V was cut by 3 bases and J by 0 bases, with 8 bases left in between. Germline V gene data show CDR1 as SGHAT and CDR2 as FQDESV (reference sequence). The CDR3 has 14 residues. Here the CDR3 DNA reads TGTGCCAGCAGCTTGGACATTTTGAACACTGAAGCTTTCTTT. This codes for CASSLDILNTEAFF.

This clone was found once. The chain employs TRBV15 and TRBJ1-2; 9 bases match TRBD1. CDR1 LNHNV and CDR2 YYDKDF come from the germline V gene (reference sequence). V shed 3 bases, J shed 4 bases, and the junction held 6 bases outside the gene matches. CDR3 length: 15 amino acids. CDR3 loop: CATSRERTGAYGYTF. The CDR3 nucleotides read TGTGCCACCAGCAGGGAGAGGACAGGGGCCTATGGCTACACCTTC.

The chain employs TRBV6-1 and TRBJ2-5; a weak D match, TRBD1 (5 bases). Trimming took 6 bases from V and 0 from J, leaving 8 bases between them. CDR1 and CDR2 (germline): MNHNS, SASEGT. CDR3 length equals 13 residues. The CDR3 here is CASSRQYQETQYF. As DNA, the CDR3 is TGTGCCAGCAGCCGACAGTACCAAGAGACCCAGTACTTC.

This clone has just one count. The junction and the germline gene differ at one end; a read error may be behind it. This chain joins TRBV7-7 and TRBJ2-3, with D perhaps TRBD2 (5 bases). The CDR3 spans 13 residues. Germline CDR1 and CDR2: SSHAT and FNYEAQ (reference sequence). The CDR3 region is CASSSEVEGTQYF. In nucleotides, the CDR3 is TGTGCTAGCAGCTCGGAGGTAGAAGGTACGCAGTATTTT.

This sequence joins TRBV27 and TRBJ2-3; 11 nucleotides match TRBD2. Looked up from germline, CDR1 is MNHEY and CDR2 is SMNVEV (reference sequence). This CDR3 has 15 amino acids. The junction had 2 bases not matched to a gene; V was cut back by 5 bases and J by 1 base. CDR3 in amino acids: CASSPLAGGTDTQYF. In nucleotides, the CDR3 is TGTGCCAGCAGTCCACTAGCGGGGGGCACAGATACGCAGTATTTT.

The chain couples TRBV5-1 to TRBJ1-1, with D maybe TRBD1 (6 bases). Germline loops: CDR1 SGHRS, CDR2 YFSETQ. The CDR3 spans 14 residues. V shed 0 bases and J shed 6 bases, with 12 bases lying between them. CDR3 sequence reads: CASSLEGGSAEAFF. CDR3 DNA sequence: TGCGCCAGCAGCTTGGAAGGGGGTAGCGCTGAAGCTTTCTTT.

The rearrangement joins TRBV30 to TRBJ2-1, with D tentatively TRBD1 (5 bases). V was pared by 2 bases and J by 0 bases, with 11 bases between. The CDR3 is 15 residues long. Germline-derived CDR1 and CDR2 are GTSNPN and SVGIG (reference sequence). CDR3 bases: TGTGCCTGGAGTAGGGGCGTACTCTCCTACAATGAGCAGTTCTTC. This translates into CAWSRGVLSYNEQFF.

A remark on this clone: At the DNA level, this CDR3 is encoded by other sequences in the same sample as well. V gene TRBV5-1 combines with J gene TRBJ1-2; possibly TRBD1 for D (5 bases). V was cut by 2 bases and J by 1 base, with 6 bases left in between. In germline, CDR1 is SGHRS, CDR2 YFSETQ. This CDR3 has 13 residues. The CDR3 sequence is CASSFDSNYGYTF. The CDR3 DNA is TGCGCCAGCAGCTTTGACAGTAACTATGGCTACACCTTC.

This clone was picked up a small number of times. The genes are TRBV6-1 and TRBJ1-4; 11 bases fit TRBD1. The V gene's germline CDR1 is MNHNS and CDR2 SASEGT. This CDR3 has 15 residues. V shed 6 bases and J 8 bases; nucleotides not matched to a gene: 8. The CDR3 region is CASRLGTGGREKLFF. The DNA for the CDR3 is TGTGCCAGCAGACTCGGGACAGGGGGGAGGGAAAAACTGTTTTTT.

The genes are TRBV2 and TRBJ1-1, with unresolved D. The CDR3 runs 14 residues. V was cut by 0 bases and J by 9 bases, with 14 bases left in between. The germline V gene has CDR1 SNHLY and CDR2 FYNNEI. The CDR3: CASSEAEMARKAFF. The DNA for the CDR3 is TGTGCCAGCAGTGAAGCGGAAATGGCCAGGAAAGCTTTCTTT.

The chain joins TRBV6-5 to TRBJ2-5; TRBD1 might be the D (7 bases). Germline V gene data show CDR1 as MNHEY and CDR2 as SVGAGI. Trimming left V 6 bases short and J 2 bases short, with 10 bases between. CDR3 length: 13 amino acids. The CDR3 loop reads CASSRGDQETQYF. The CDR3 DNA reads TGTGCCAGCAGCAGGGGGGATCAAGAGACCCAGTACTTC.

V and J are TRBV18 and TRBJ2-7; D remains ambiguous. Between the trimmed V and J ends, which lost 2 bases and 0 bases, there was a span of 8 bases. CDR1 and CDR2 (germline): KGHSH, LQKENI. CDR3 length: 14 residues. For the CDR3, the DNA is TGTGCCAGCTCACCATACACAGACTCCTACGAGCAGTACTTC. Its protein product is CASSPYTDSYEQYF.

This clone appeared once. The V and J genes are TRBV5-7 and TRBJ2-5; the D gene is possibly TRBD2 (6 bases). TRBV5-7 falls under the ORF class, with uncertain function. V shed 4 bases and J shed 2 bases, with 12 bases lying between them. The CDR3 runs to 14 residues. DNA for the CDR3: TGTGCCAGCAGCCATCGGGACTTTCAAGAGACCCAGTACTTC. Amino acid sequence: CASSHRDFQETQYF.

The chain is built from TRBV18 and TRBJ2-3; 10 nucleotides match TRBD2. The CDR3 extends over 16 amino acids. After removal of 0 bases from V and 7 bases from J, the junction contained 7 bases not matched to a gene. Germline CDR1 is KGHSH and CDR2 is LQKENI. The CDR3 here is CASSPPASGGLYTQYF. The CDR3 DNA reads TGTGCCAGCTCACCACCCGCTAGCGGGGGTTTGTATACGCAGTATTTT.

The rearrangement joins TRBV6-5 to TRBJ1-1, with 7 bases identical to TRBD1. Germline CDR1 is MNHEY and CDR2 is SVGAGI. V trimming: 6 bases; J trimming: 0 bases; junction bases outside the gene matches: 4. The CDR3 sequence is 14 residues long. CDR3 sequence reads: CASSVGGLNTEAFF. The CDR3 DNA reads TGTGCCAGCAGCGTAGGGGGCTTGAACACTGAAGCTTTCTTT.

The chain employs TRBV29-1 and TRBJ2-4; tentative D call: TRBD1 (5 bases). The CDR3 consists of 13 residues. Germline V CDR1 and CDR2: SQVTM, ANQGSEA. The V gene lost 5 bases and the J gene lost 0 bases, with 8 bases spanning the gap. CDR3 nucleotide sequence: TGCAGCGTTCGACAGTTAGCCAAAAACATTCAGTACTTC. Amino acid sequence: CSVRQLAKNIQYF.

The CDR3 reads CASSRDTSGRYNEQFF. The CDR3 DNA follows: TGTGCCAGCAGTCGTGATACTAGCGGTCGCTACAATGAGCAGTTCTTC. V is TRBV2 and J is TRBJ2-1; 8 nucleotides match TRBD2. Per germline, CDR1 SNHLY and CDR2 FYNNEI. After removal of 5 bases from V and 3 bases from J, the junction contained 9 bases not matched to a gene. CDR3 size: 16 residues.

This chain connects TRBV5-5 to TRBJ2-7; D might be TRBD1 (5 bases). The CDR3 sequence is 13 residues long. V was cut by 5 bases and J by 3 bases, with 12 bases left in between. Looked up from germline, CDR1 is SGHKS and CDR2 is YYEKEE (reference sequence). The CDR3 DNA is TGTGCCAGCAGTAATTGGGGCAGCTACGAGCAGTACTTC. Amino acid sequence: CASSNWGSYEQYF.

This clone was seen only a few times. The chain combines TRBV5-1 with TRBJ2-1; weak D call: TRBD2 (6 bases). This CDR3 contains 15 residues. Trimming removed 5 bases from V and 5 bases from J, with 17 bases in between. Germline assignment: CDR1 SGHRS and CDR2 YFSETQ. The CDR3 DNA follows: TGCGCCAGCAGGCCTACGGCGGGGAACAACAATGAGCAGTTCTTC. Encoded protein: CASRPTAGNNNEQFF.

The chain employs TRBV10-3 and TRBJ1-1; tentative D call: TRBD1 (6 bases). This CDR3 region has 13 residues. CDR1 is ENHRY, CDR2 SYGVKD, per germline. Between the trimmed V and J ends, which lost 6 bases and 2 bases, there was a span of 10 bases. The CDR3 DNA reads TGTGCCATCAGCCCGGGACAAAACACTGAAGCTTTCTTT. This translates into CAISPGQNTEAFF.